One sample yielded the 23 T cell receptor beta chains listed below, sequenced in a study of CD8 T cells in Susac syndrome. The RNA, about 0.5 to 1 ug, was put through reverse transcription using random hexamers. TCRdb reprocessed the immunoSEQ multiplex PCR reads via MiXCR and lists one record per CDR3 protein. The sample lists approximately 130,000 distinct CDR3 sequences; around nine tenths were seen once. Sequencing used CD8+ T cells from PBMCs. Receptors originate from a human donor with multiple sclerosis.

The chain links TRBV11-2 to TRBJ1-2; no reliable D call. Per the germline V gene, CDR1 is SGHAT and CDR2 is FQNNGV. Between the trimmed V and J ends, which lost 4 bases and 4 bases, there was a span of 10 bases. The CDR3 is made up of 13 amino acids. CDR3 DNA sequence: TGTGCCAGCAGCTCGCTAGGCACCTATGGCTACACCTTC. It encodes CASSSLGTYGYTF.

The CDR3 is CASSLGHDQYF. DNA for the CDR3: TGTGCCAGCAGTTTGGGTCATGACCAGTACTTC. J is TRBJ2-5 and V is TRBV7-6; the D is unclear. This CDR3 is built from 11 residues. Germline V gene sequence: CDR1 SGHVS, CDR2 FNYEAQ. The V and J ends lost 6 bases and 10 bases respectively, with 12 bases between them.

The chain recombines TRBV6-6 with TRBJ2-7; 7 positions agree with TRBD1. There are 16 residues in the CDR3. The ends lost 0 bases at V and 4 bases at J; junction bases unmatched: 9. Per the germline V gene, CDR1 is MNHNY and CDR2 is SVGAGI (reference sequence). The CDR3 loop reads CASSYSTRDSRYEQYF. As DNA, the CDR3 is TGTGCCAGCAGTTACTCGACCAGGGACAGCCGATACGAGCAGTACTTC.

J is TRBJ2-3 and V is TRBV27; tentatively, D is TRBD1 (5 bases). The ends were cut back, 5 bases at V and 0 bases at J, with 15 bases in the middle. CDR3 length: 16 residues. CDR1 and CDR2 (germline): MNHEY, SMNVEV (reference sequence). The CDR3 reads CASSLRQFASTDTQYF. The CDR3 bases are TGTGCCAGCAGTCTACGACAGTTCGCTAGCACAGATACGCAGTATTTT.

The chain carries TRBV29-1 and TRBJ2-2; D gene unclear. Germline lookup yields CDR1 SQVTM and CDR2 ANQGSEA. This CDR3 has 14 amino acids. V lost 3 bases and J lost 3, with 11 bases in between. CDR3: CSVEPASYTGELFF. The CDR3 region has the DNA TGCAGCGTTGAGCCCGCGTCTTACACCGGGGAGCTGTTTTTT.

V usage is TRBV19 and J usage is TRBJ2-1; 10 positions match TRBD2. Germline V gives CDR1 LNHDA, CDR2 SQIVND (reference sequence). The CDR3 has 15 amino acids. With 1 base clipped from V and 10 bases from J, the junction kept 7 bases outside the gene matches. CDR3 in amino acids: CASSIGLGLAVEQFF. The DNA of the CDR3 is TGTGCCAGTAGTATAGGGTTAGGACTAGCGGTAGAGCAGTTCTTC.

This rearrangement joins TRBV14 to TRBJ2-7; 10 bases align to TRBD2. The junction had 8 bases not matched to a gene; V was cut back by 7 bases and J by 5 bases. In germline, CDR1 is SGHDN, CDR2 FVKESK. This CDR3 is 14 amino acids long. The CDR3 DNA reads as TGTGCCAGCACTGGACTAGCGGACCCTCACGAGCAGTACTTC. As protein: CASTGLADPHEQYF. Drawing the rest from reference TRBV14 and TRBJ2-7, the complete variable domain is EAGVTQFPSHSVIEKGQTVTLRCDPISGHDNLYWYRRVMGKEIKFLLHFVKESKQDESGMPNNRFLAERTGGTYSTLKVQPAELEDSGVYFCASTGLADPHEQYFGPGTRLTVT.

This chain connects TRBV20-1 to TRBJ1-1; 7 nucleotides line up with TRBD1. CDR3 length: 11 residues. In germline, CDR1 is DFQATT, CDR2 SNEGSKA (reference sequence). Unmatched junction bases numbered 4, after V lost 5 bases and J lost 7 bases. The CDR3 loop is CSASTGNEAFF. The CDR3 nucleotides read TGCAGTGCTTCGACAGGGAATGAAGCTTTCTTT.

The V call is TRBV29-1, the J call TRBJ2-2, with 7 bases fitting TRBD2. Germline assignment: CDR1 SQVTM and CDR2 ANQGSEA. CDR3 size: 15 residues. Unmatched junction bases numbered 11, after V lost 4 bases and J lost 6 bases. The CDR3 nucleotides read TGCAGCGTTGGTGGAGTGGGAGGGCCGGCCGGGGAGCTGTTTTTT. Protein product: CSVGGVGGPAGELFF.

This rearrangement joins TRBV9 to TRBJ2-1; D may correspond to TRBD1 or TRBD2 (5 bases each). V was clipped by 3 bases and J by 5 bases, with 15 bases between them. Germline lookup yields CDR1 SGDLS and CDR2 YYNGEE. The CDR3 is made up of 15 amino acids. DNA for the CDR3: TGTGCCAGCAGCGCCGTCCAGAGAGGGGACAATGAGCAGTTCTTC. Its translation: CASSAVQRGDNEQFF.

V and J are TRBV5-6 and TRBJ2-1; D gene unclear. Germline V gene data show CDR1 as SGHDT and CDR2 as YYEEEE. CDR3 size: 12 residues. Trimming removed 3 bases at V and 8 bases at J, with 9 bases between. In nucleotides, the CDR3 is TGTGCCAGCAGCTCTAACCGCGATGAGCAGTTCTTC. It encodes CASSSNRDEQFF. The variable domain in full, with the rest retrieved from reference TRBV5-6 and TRBJ2-1, is DAGVTQSPTHLIKTRGQQVTLRCSPKSGHDTVSWYQQALGQGPQFIFQYYEEEERQRGNFPDRFSGHQFPNYSSELNVNALLLGDSALYLCASSSNRDEQFFGPGTRLTVL.

V gene TRBV2 combines with J gene TRBJ2-7; possibly TRBD1 for D (6 bases). Germline V gene lookup returns CDR1 SNHLY and CDR2 FYNNEI. The CDR3 is 13 residues long. V was clipped by 7 bases and J by 2 bases, with 12 bases between them. CDR3: CASIPRDTYEQYF. CDR3 DNA: TGTGCCAGCATTCCCCGGGACACCTACGAGCAGTACTTC.

The chain couples TRBV19 to TRBJ2-7; no reliable D call. The CDR3 sequence is 14 residues long. Trimming left V 6 bases short and J 1 base short, with 13 bases between. Germline lookup yields CDR1 LNHDA and CDR2 SQIVND (reference sequence). Written as DNA, the CDR3 is TGTGCCAGTAGAAACCGACATGATTCCTACGAGCAGTACTTC. Its protein is CASRNRHDSYEQYF.

The rearrangement uses TRBV4-2 and TRBJ2-2; D not resolved. CDR3 size: 14 residues. CDR1 and CDR2 (germline): LGHNA, YNFKEQ. The V end lost 2 bases, the J end lost 4 bases, and 8 bases lay between the germline ends. The CDR3 coding sequence is TGTGCCAGCAGCCAAAGATGGTCCACCGGGGAGCTGTTTTTT. Amino acids: CASSQRWSTGELFF.

V usage is TRBV2 and J usage is TRBJ1-2; 7 nucleotides agree with TRBD1. Germline CDR1 reads SNHLY; CDR2 reads FYNNEI. The J segment lost 3 bases and the V segment lost 11 bases, leaving 12 bases of the junction unmatched. This CDR3 is 14 amino acids long. The CDR3 bases are TGTGCCGGTTTGGACAGGCAAAAGGACTATGGCTACACCTTC. Its protein is CAGLDRQKDYGYTF.

The table lists this clonotype with a few counts. CDR3 DNA: TGTGCCAGCAGCTTGGTTGGGAAAGAGACCCAGTACTTC. The encoded protein is CASSLVGKETQYF. V gene TRBV7-9 combines with J gene TRBJ2-5; D is unclear. CDR1 and CDR2 from the germline V gene are SEHNR and FQNEAQ (reference sequence). The CDR3 is 13 amino acids. The V and J ends lost 3 bases and 3 bases respectively, with 8 bases between them.

The chain couples TRBV24-1 to TRBJ2-1, with 9 bases lining up with TRBD1. This CDR3 contains 12 residues. Trimming took 9 bases from V and 5 from J; bases not matched to a gene: 1. Germline V CDR1 and CDR2: KGHDR, SFDVKD. The CDR3 here is CATGDRDNEQFF. The DNA for the CDR3 is TGTGCCACCGGGGACAGGGACAATGAGCAGTTCTTC.

This sequence joins TRBV20-1 and TRBJ2-1, with 16 bases that match TRBD2. Germline V gene data show CDR1 as DFQATT and CDR2 as SNEGSKA (reference sequence). The CDR3 length is 19 residues. Trimming at V came to 5 bases and at J to 5 bases, leaving 15 bases not matched to a gene. The CDR3 spells CSAHPGTSGRASTNNEQFF. For the CDR3, the DNA is TGCAGTGCTCACCCCGGGACTAGCGGGAGGGCGTCCACCAACAATGAGCAGTTCTTC.

The chain joins TRBV6-5 to TRBJ1-2; no clear D. Trimming left V 0 bases short and J 3 bases short, with 11 bases between. Looked up from germline, CDR1 is MNHEY and CDR2 is SVGAGI. CDR3 size: 15 residues. The CDR3 spells CASSYSTSADYGYTF. DNA of the CDR3: TGTGCCAGCAGTTACTCGACCTCGGCGGACTATGGCTACACCTTC.

The chain uses TRBV29-1 and TRBJ1-1; D is unresolved. V was trimmed by 7 bases and J by 0 bases, leaving 12 bases between them. Germline loops: CDR1 SQVTM, CDR2 ANQGSEA. This CDR3 region has 13 residues. CDR3 coding DNA: TGCAGCGCCGATTTGAGAATGAACACTGAAGCTTTCTTT. As protein: CSADLRMNTEAFF.

The chain links TRBV5-4 to TRBJ2-7, with D unresolved. CDR1 SGHNT and CDR2 YYREEE come from the germline V gene (reference sequence). V lost 3 bases and J 4 bases, leaving 11 bases between the germline ends. This CDR3 has 13 residues. The CDR3 DNA sequence: TGTGCCAGCAGCTCACCGGACGGGTACGAGCAGTACTTC. Amino acids: CASSSPDGYEQYF.

V and J are TRBV9 and TRBJ2-7, with a weak D call TRBD1 (5 bases). This CDR3 has 15 amino acids. CDR1 SGDLS and CDR2 YYNGEE come from the germline V gene. Trimming removed 0 bases at V and 1 base at J, with 11 bases between. CDR3 nucleotides: TGTGCCAGCAGCGTAGGCGATCACAGGTCCTACGAGCAGTACTTC. This sequence encodes CASSVGDHRSYEQYF. The whole variable domain, remainder taken from reference TRBV9 and TRBJ2-7, is DSGVTQTPKHLITATGQRVTLRCSPRSGDLSVYWYQQSLDQGLQFLIQYYNGEERAKGNILERFSAQQFPDLHSELNLSSLELGDSALYFCASSVGDHRSYEQYFGPGTRLTVT.

The chain links TRBV2 to TRBJ2-7, with D unresolved. The CDR3 runs to 13 residues. Germline CDR1 and CDR2: SNHLY and FYNNEI. The V end lost 7 bases, the J end lost 0 bases, and 10 bases lay between the germline ends. In DNA form, the CDR3 reads TGTGCCAGCAAGTCGATGGACTCCTACGAGCAGTACTTC. Encoded protein: CASKSMDSYEQYF.